The following is a TCR beta chain sequence with its context. Its target is not known. The data were obtained in a study of T cell responses to AZD1222 COVID-19 vaccine. Study-wide results and caveats: Spike-wide coverage was observed for vaccine-associated CD4 TCRs, with dominant responses at 160-218 and 743-854. Mostly white British, mostly female donors; authors suggested clonal diversity may be underestimated.

Measured with immunoSEQ multiplex PCR; TCRdb has only the in-frame clones, and not every one. There are under 130,000 clones in the sample; about nine tenths occur only once, and about 4.8% lies in the top ten. Germline V gene lookup returns CDR1 DFQATT and CDR2 SNEGSKA (reference sequence). The CDR3 is 11 residues long. The V gene lost 3 bases and the J gene lost 2 bases, with 5 bases spanning the gap. The chain employs TRBV20-1 and TRBJ2-7; D unclear. The source is an adult in good health. Sequenced here: peripheral blood, sampled on day 0 of AZD1222 vaccination. CDR3 loop: CSASNTYEQYF. CDR3 DNA: TGCAGTGCTAGTAACACCTACGAGCAGTACTTC.